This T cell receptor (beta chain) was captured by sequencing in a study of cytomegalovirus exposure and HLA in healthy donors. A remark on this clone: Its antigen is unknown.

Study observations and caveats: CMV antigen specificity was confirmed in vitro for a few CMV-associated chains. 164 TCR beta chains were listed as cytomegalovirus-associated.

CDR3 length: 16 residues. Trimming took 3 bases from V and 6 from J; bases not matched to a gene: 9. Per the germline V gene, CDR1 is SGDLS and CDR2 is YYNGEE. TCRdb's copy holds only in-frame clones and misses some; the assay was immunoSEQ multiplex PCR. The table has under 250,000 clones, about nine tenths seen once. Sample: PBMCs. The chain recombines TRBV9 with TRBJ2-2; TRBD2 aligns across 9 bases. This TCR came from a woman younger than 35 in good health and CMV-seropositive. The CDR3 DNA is TGTGCCAGCAGCGGCGCCGGACTAGCGACCTCCGGGGAGCTGTTTTTT. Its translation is CASSGAGLATSGELFF.